These 32 T cell receptor beta chains came from one sample sequenced in a study of metastatic and nonmetastatic thyroid tumors. Before thyroid surgery, none of the patients had received any treatment. From the PCR reads, TCRdb re-called clones with MiXCR. The data contain tens of thousands of clones, about a sixth of them singletons. Sequencing input: blood. These receptors were obtained from a male donor with papillary thyroid cancer or a benign thyroid nodule (not recorded which). Some clones in this sample may be carry-over from other donors' samples.

This clone was counted many times. This chain links TRBV20-1 with TRBJ2-1; 12 nucleotides agree with TRBD2. The CDR3 spans 17 residues. Germline V gene data show CDR1 as DFQATT and CDR2 as SNEGSKA (reference sequence). V gave up 3 bases and J gave up 8 bases; unmatched junction bases: 14. CDR3 in DNA: TGCAGTGCTAGCGAAATGGCTAGCGGGGGGGCCGGCGATGAGCAGTTCTTC. Protein product: CSASEMASGGAGDEQFF.

This clone appeared many times. This chain joins TRBV3-1 and TRBJ1-3, with D tentatively TRBD1 (5 bases). Germline V gene data show CDR1 as LGHDT and CDR2 as YNNKEL (reference sequence). The CDR3 has 20 residues. Trimming left V 0 bases short and J 1 base short, with 22 bases between. In DNA, the CDR3 is TGTGCCAGCAGCCAAGATCGTGCAGAGACAGCCCTATTGTCTGGAAACACCATATATTTT. Translation: CASSQDRAETALLSGNTIYF.

In this sample, this clone turned up many times. The V and J genes are TRBV7-9 and TRBJ2-5, with TRBD1 matching over 8 bases. CDR3 length: 14 amino acids. Losses at the gene ends were 5 bases for V and 1 base for J; bases not matched to a gene: 3. CDR1 is SEHNR, CDR2 FQNEAQ, per germline (reference sequence). The CDR3 bases are TGTGCCAGCAGCGCCGACAGGGGCCAAGAGACCCAGTACTTC. It codes for CASSADRGQETQYF.

This sequence joins TRBV6-2 or TRBV6-3 and TRBJ2-3, with 12 bases matching TRBD2. V gave up 5 bases and J gave up 0 bases; unmatched junction bases: 12. The germline gives CDR1 MNHEY, CDR2 SVGEGT. CDR3 length equals 19 residues. In nucleotides, the CDR3 is TGTGCCAGCAGTAACCCGCCTGGGACTAGCGGGCCTAGCACAGATACGCAGTATTTT. Protein product: CASSNPPGTSGPSTDTQYF.

For this clone: The junction departs from the called germline gene at one end, perhaps through a read error. V usage is TRBV5-5 and J usage is TRBJ1-2; tentatively, D is TRBD1 (6 bases). The germline CDR1 and CDR2 sequences are SGHKS and YYEKEE (reference sequence). The CDR3 loop spans 15 amino acids. For the CDR3, the DNA is TGTGCCAGCAGGTTGGGGGCCAGCTCTCCCCATGGCTACACCTTC. Its protein is CASRLGASSPHGYTF.

This clone came up many times. The rearrangement uses TRBV11-2 and TRBJ2-7; 7 nucleotides align to TRBD1. The CDR3 spans 13 residues. The V segment lost 5 bases and the J segment 3 bases; nucleotides outside the gene matches: 4. CDR1 and CDR2 from the germline V gene are SGHAT and FQNNGV. The CDR3 DNA follows: TGTGCCAGCAGCCCGGGGACAGTCTACGAGCAGTACTTC. This translates into CASSPGTVYEQYF.

This clone was counted a few times. J is TRBJ2-7 and V is TRBV15; no reliable D call. Trimming pared 5 bases from V and 4 bases from J, leaving 18 bases between. The CDR3 runs to 15 residues. Germline lookup yields CDR1 LNHNV and CDR2 YYDKDF (reference sequence). This chain's CDR3 is CATSEHPYAQYEQYF. The DNA for the CDR3 is TGTGCCACCAGCGAGCATCCATACGCGCAATACGAGCAGTACTTC.

This clone has just a few counts. V gene TRBV5-1 combines with J gene TRBJ2-1, with D possibly being TRBD1 (6 bases). Germline assignment: CDR1 SGHRS and CDR2 YFSETQ. Trimming took 2 bases from V and 9 from J, leaving 18 bases between them. The CDR3 has 15 amino acids. This CDR3 is CASSFLSGDIGEQFF. In DNA, the CDR3 is TGCGCCAGCAGCTTTTTGTCAGGGGATATCGGTGAGCAGTTCTTC.

Within the sample, this clone is medium-sized (0.01 to 0.1%). The gene calls are TRBV12-3 or TRBV12-4 and TRBJ2-7; D is tentatively TRBD1 or TRBD2 (5 bases each). The CDR3 has 14 amino acids. V shed 5 bases and J shed 2 bases, with 13 bases lying between them. CDR3 bases: TGTGCCAGCAGTACAGGCGAGGGGCCCTACGAGCAGTACTTC. Its protein is CASSTGEGPYEQYF.

This clone appeared once. This chain uses TRBV7-2 with TRBJ2-1, with 7 bases fitting TRBD2. The germline gives CDR1 SGHTA, CDR2 FQGNSA. V shed 3 bases, J shed 4 bases, and the junction held 3 bases outside the gene matches. This CDR3 region has 14 residues. CDR3 in DNA: TGTGCCAGCAGCTTGCTCGGGGGGTACAATGAGCAGTTCTTC. Protein product: CASSLLGGYNEQFF.

This clone was recorded a few times. The rearrangement links TRBV20-1 to TRBJ1-5; D remains ambiguous. The V and J ends lost 5 bases and 4 bases respectively, with 9 bases between them. Per germline, CDR1 DFQATT and CDR2 SNEGSKA (reference sequence). There are 12 residues in the CDR3. In DNA form, the CDR3 reads TGCAGTGCTCGAAGTCAAAATCAGCCCCAGCATTTT. Translated: CSARSQNQPQHF.

The chain has TRBV20-1 and TRBJ2-1; 9 nucleotides match TRBD1. With V trimmed by 0 bases and J by 12 bases, 12 bases remained unmatched. Germline V lookup: CDR1 DFQATT, CDR2 SNEGSKA (reference sequence). The CDR3 runs 15 residues. CDR3 sequence (DNA): TGCAGTGCTAGAGATTTGGGGGACAGGGTCAACTTGCAGTTCTTC. Protein: CSARDLGDRVNLQFF.

This clone was recorded many times. The rearrangement joins TRBV20-1 to TRBJ2-7; D might be TRBD1 or TRBD2, each matching 5 bases. With 3 bases removed from V and 1 base from J, the gap between germline ends came to 13 bases. Looked up from germline, CDR1 is DFQATT and CDR2 is SNEGSKA (reference sequence). This CDR3 is built from 14 residues. The CDR3 is CSARPNGASYEQYF. The CDR3, as DNA: TGCAGTGCTAGGCCCAACGGGGCTTCCTACGAGCAGTACTTC.

This clone appeared many times. The CDR3 sequence: CASSPYGTGSNSPLHF. The CDR3 nucleotides are TGTGCCAGCTCACCCTACGGGACAGGTAGTAATTCACCCCTCCACTTT. This sequence joins TRBV18 and TRBJ1-6, with 8 bases identical to TRBD1. V trimming: 3 bases; J trimming: 6 bases; junction bases outside the gene matches: 7. The CDR3 is made up of 16 amino acids. CDR1 KGHSH and CDR2 LQKENI come from the germline V gene. The full variable domain, with the rest looked up from reference TRBV18 and TRBJ1-6, is NAGVMQNPRHLVRRRGQEARLRCSPMKGHSHVYWYRQLPEEGLKFMVYLQKENIIDESGMPKERFSAEFPKEGPSILRIQQVVRGDSAAYFCASSPYGTGSNSPLHFGNGTRLTVT.

This clone has a count of ten or more. The chain carries TRBV29-1 and TRBJ2-3; D uncertain. CDR3 length equals 13 residues. Trimming stripped 4 bases from V and 0 bases from J, with 8 bases between. The germline CDR1 and CDR2 sequences are SQVTM and ANQGSEA. The CDR3 nucleotides are TGCAGCGTTGTTCTGGCTAGCACAGATACGCAGTATTTT. Translation: CSVVLASTDTQYF.

This chain joins TRBV19 and TRBJ2-2; 11 bases map to TRBD2. Germline CDR1 LNHDA, CDR2 SQIVND (reference sequence). V lost 5 bases to trimming and J lost 5 bases; unmatched junction nucleotides: 19. CDR3 length: 20 amino acids. CDR3 coding DNA: TGTGCCAGTAGTCCCCCGCCAGCCCGACTAGCGGGACCGCTTACCGGGGAGCTGTTTTTT. Its translation is CASSPPPARLAGPLTGELFF.

The chain employs TRBV4-1 and TRBJ2-1, with D perhaps TRBD1 (6 bases). CDR3 length: 17 residues. Trimming took 1 base from V and 7 from J, leaving 20 bases between them. Germline V gene data show CDR1 as MGHRA and CDR2 as YSYEKL. CDR3 amino acids: CASSQGLARGRPNEQFF. The CDR3 DNA reads as TGCGCCAGCAGCCAAGGACTTGCCAGGGGTCGACCTAATGAGCAGTTCTTC.

Only a few counts were recorded for this clone. A read error is possible here, since a much larger clone lies one base away. The rearrangement joins TRBV19 to TRBJ2-4, with 10 bases aligning to TRBD1. V was pared by 5 bases and J by 10 bases, with 8 bases of the junction left unmatched. The length of the CDR3 is 14 residues. CDR1 and CDR2 from the germline V gene are LNHDA and SQIVND (reference sequence). This CDR3 is CASSGTGAAVIQYF. CDR3 coding DNA: TGTGCCAGTAGTGGGACAGGGGCTGCCGTGATTCAGTACTTC.

Many counts were recorded for this clone. This chain links TRBV18 with TRBJ2-1; TRBD1 might be the D (6 bases). V was trimmed by 11 bases and J by 0 bases, leaving 11 bases between them. CDR1 and CDR2 (germline): KGHSH, LQKENI. This CDR3 region has 13 residues. The CDR3 spells CASGATSYNEQFF. The CDR3 DNA follows: TGTGCCTCAGGGGCGACCTCCTACAATGAGCAGTTCTTC.

This clone was found a few times. The junction does not match germline at one end; this may be a read error. The J gene is TRBJ1-2, the V gene TRBV28, with 9 bases matching TRBD1. Germline loops: CDR1 MDHEN, CDR2 SYDVKM. The CDR3 is 15 amino acids. CDR3 coding DNA: TGTGCCAGCATAAGCGGACAGGGGACCACCTATGGCTACACCTTT. Protein: CASISGQGTTYGYTF.

This clone was observed a few times. The chain's CDR3 is CASRPSSFITNTGELFF. The CDR3 DNA follows: TGTGCCAGCAGGCCCTCTTCGTTTATTACGAACACCGGGGAGCTGTTTTTT. V and J are TRBV27 and TRBJ2-2; D remains unclear. V was clipped by 6 bases and J by 0 bases, with 17 bases between them. There are 17 residues in the CDR3. Germline V gene lookup returns CDR1 MNHEY and CDR2 SMNVEV (reference sequence).

The gene calls are TRBV12-3 or TRBV12-4 and TRBJ2-7; D uncertain. CDR3 length: 12 residues. Trimming shortened V by 3 bases and J by 3 bases, and 6 bases separated the two germline ends. CDR3 DNA: TGTGCCAGCAGTTTCCAAGGCTACGAGCAGTACTTC. Its protein product is CASSFQGYEQYF.

This clone occurred many times. This may come from a read error, since a much larger clone is one base off. This chain connects TRBV10-3 to TRBJ1-2; possible D gene TRBD1, 5 bases. The CDR3 is made up of 14 amino acids. Germline-derived CDR1 and CDR2 are ENHRY and SYGVKD. Trimming removed 10 bases at V and 5 bases at J, with 20 bases between. The CDR3 DNA follows: TGTGCCACCTCGGGACGCTCTAATTCATATGGCTACACCTTC. This gives the protein CATSGRSNSYGYTF.

This clone occurred many times. The chain links TRBV11-2 to TRBJ1-1; the match to TRBD1 covers 7 bases. Looked up from germline, CDR1 is SGHAT and CDR2 is FQNNGV. Trimming removed 0 bases from V and 7 bases from J; junction bases left unmatched: 14. The CDR3 length is 17 residues. The CDR3 protein is CASSLDVYKTGVNEAFF. As DNA, the CDR3 is TGTGCCAGCAGCTTAGACGTCTATAAAACAGGGGTGAATGAAGCTTTCTTT.

The V gene is TRBV7-2, the J gene TRBJ2-1; a possible D gene is TRBD1 (6 bases). From germline, CDR1 is SGHTA and CDR2 FQGNSA. V was trimmed by 2 bases and J by 9 bases, leaving 14 bases between them. The CDR3 sequence is 14 residues long. CDR3 nucleotides: TGTGCCAGCAGCTTAACCACGGACAGAAGTGAGCAGTTCTTC. Translated, it gives CASSLTTDRSEQFF. Looking up the rest from reference TRBV7-2 and TRBJ2-1 gives the full variable domain: GAGVSQSPSNKVTEKGKDVELRCDPISGHTALYWYRQSLGQGLEFLIYFQGNSAPDKSGLPSDRFSAERTGGSVSTLTIQRTQQEDSAVYLCASSLTTDRSEQFFGPGTRLTVL.

This clone has at least ten counts. This chain joins TRBV7-9 and TRBJ2-5; 7 bases line up with TRBD1. Germline V CDR1 and CDR2: SEHNR, FQNEAQ (reference sequence). The CDR3 is made up of 13 amino acids. V was pared by 5 bases and J by 3 bases, with 3 bases of the junction left unmatched. The CDR3 coding sequence is TGTGCCAGCAGCCAGGGACAGAAAGAGACCCAGTACTTC. The encoded protein is CASSQGQKETQYF.

In this sample, this clone turned up many times. A much larger clone differs from this one at a single base, so this may be a read error. This sequence joins TRBV6-1 and TRBJ2-7; D might be TRBD2 (5 bases). This CDR3 has 11 residues. V shed 8 bases and J shed 12 bases, with 17 bases lying between them. The V gene's germline CDR1 is MNHNS and CDR2 SASEGT. The CDR3 spells CASVPSGRVYF. In DNA form, the CDR3 reads TGTGCCAGCGTTCCATCTGGGAGAGTGTACTTC.

This clone was counted at least ten times. The rearrangement uses TRBV4-1 and TRBJ2-2; D perhaps matches TRBD2 (6 bases). V lost 2 bases and J lost 7, with 14 bases in between. The CDR3 has 15 residues. From germline, CDR1 is MGHRA and CDR2 YSYEKL. CDR3 sequence reads: CASSQPGGPHGELFF. The CDR3 region has the DNA TGCGCCAGCAGCCAACCTGGAGGGCCCCACGGGGAGCTGTTTTTT.

This clone has more than one count but fewer than ten. One end of the junction fails to match germline, which may point to a read error. The chain links TRBV20-1 to TRBJ2-1; D is unclear. Germline CDR1 is DFQATT and CDR2 is SNEGSKA (reference sequence). The CDR3 spans 15 residues. In DNA, the CDR3 is TGCAGTGCTAGATTGGTTCCGAGCTCCTACAATGATCAGTTCTTC. Encoded protein: CSARLVPSSYNDQFF.

The sample holds many counts of this clone. The genes are TRBV7-2 and TRBJ2-1, with unresolved D. Germline-derived CDR1 and CDR2 are SGHTA and FQGNSA. The CDR3 has 16 amino acids. Trimming stripped 5 bases from V and 3 bases from J, with 17 bases between. CDR3 residues: CASSPRTSVVYNEQFF. The DNA of the CDR3 is TGTGCCAGCAGCCCACGTACTTCAGTGGTCTACAATGAGCAGTTCTTC.

In this sample, this clone turned up many times. The gene calls are TRBV11-2 and TRBJ2-5, with 12 bases identical to TRBD2. CDR1 is SGHAT, CDR2 FQNNGV, per germline. V trimming: 5 bases; J trimming: 1 base; junction bases outside the gene matches: 2. The CDR3 is made up of 15 amino acids. The CDR3 loop reads CASSLAGGLQETQYF. CDR3 bases: TGTGCCAGCAGCCTAGCGGGGGGGCTCCAAGAGACCCAGTACTTC.

The sample holds a few counts of this clone. Germline is not matched at one junction end, which may reflect a read error. The chain carries TRBV12-3 or TRBV12-4 and TRBJ2-3, with D uncertain. This CDR3 is built from 17 residues. CDR3 nucleotides: TGTGCAAGCAGTTTATTGGTAGGAAGTTGGGTAAAAGATACGCAGTATTTT. The encoded protein is CASSLLVGSWVKDTQYF.